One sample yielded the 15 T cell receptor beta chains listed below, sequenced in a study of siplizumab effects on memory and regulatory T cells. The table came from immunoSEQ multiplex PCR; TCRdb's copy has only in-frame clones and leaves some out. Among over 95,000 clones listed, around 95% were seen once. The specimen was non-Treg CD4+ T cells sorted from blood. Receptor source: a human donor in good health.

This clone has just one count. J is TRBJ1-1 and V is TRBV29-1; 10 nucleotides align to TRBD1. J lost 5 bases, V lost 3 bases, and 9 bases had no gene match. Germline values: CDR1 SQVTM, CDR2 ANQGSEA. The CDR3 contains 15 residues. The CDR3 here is CSVETGGARFTEAFF. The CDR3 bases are TGCAGCGTTGAGACAGGGGGCGCGAGATTTACTGAAGCTTTCTTT.

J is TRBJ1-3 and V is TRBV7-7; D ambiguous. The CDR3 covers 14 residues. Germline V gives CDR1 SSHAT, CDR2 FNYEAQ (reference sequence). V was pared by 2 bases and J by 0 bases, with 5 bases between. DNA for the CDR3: TGTGCCAGCAGCTTAACGAGCTCTGGAAACACCATATATTTT. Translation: CASSLTSSGNTIYF.

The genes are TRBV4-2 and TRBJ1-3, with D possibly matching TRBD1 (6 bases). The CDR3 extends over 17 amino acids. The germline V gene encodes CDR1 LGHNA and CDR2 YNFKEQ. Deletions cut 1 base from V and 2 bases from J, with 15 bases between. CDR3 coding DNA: TGTGCCAGCAGCCAAGGGGGGGCTGAGGGGGCTGGAAACACCATATATTTT. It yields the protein CASSQGGAEGAGNTIYF.

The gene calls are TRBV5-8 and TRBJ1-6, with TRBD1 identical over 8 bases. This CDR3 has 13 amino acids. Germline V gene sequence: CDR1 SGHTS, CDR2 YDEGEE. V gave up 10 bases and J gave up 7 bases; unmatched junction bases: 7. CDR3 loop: CAGSDRANSPLHF. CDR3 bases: TGTGCCGGTTCGGACAGGGCAAATTCACCCCTCCACTTT.

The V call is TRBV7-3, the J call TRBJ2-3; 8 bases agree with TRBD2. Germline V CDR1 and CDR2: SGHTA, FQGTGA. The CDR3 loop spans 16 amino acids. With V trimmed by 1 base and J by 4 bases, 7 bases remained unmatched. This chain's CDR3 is CASSLNPGGFPDTQYF. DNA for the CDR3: TGTGCCAGCAGCTTAAATCCGGGGGGGTTTCCAGATACGCAGTATTTT.

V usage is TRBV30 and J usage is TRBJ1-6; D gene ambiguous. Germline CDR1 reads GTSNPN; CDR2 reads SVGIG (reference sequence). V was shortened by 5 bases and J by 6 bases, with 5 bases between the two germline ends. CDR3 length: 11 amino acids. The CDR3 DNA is TGTGCCTGGGGCTTTAATTCACCCCTCCACTTT. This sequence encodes CAWGFNSPLHF.

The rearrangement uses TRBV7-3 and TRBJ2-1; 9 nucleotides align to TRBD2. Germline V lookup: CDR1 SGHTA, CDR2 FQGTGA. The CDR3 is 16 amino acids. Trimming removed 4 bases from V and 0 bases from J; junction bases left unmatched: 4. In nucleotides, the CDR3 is TGTGCCAGCAGCTACGGAGCGGGGGGCTCCTACAATGAGCAGTTCTTC. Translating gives CASSYGAGGSYNEQFF.

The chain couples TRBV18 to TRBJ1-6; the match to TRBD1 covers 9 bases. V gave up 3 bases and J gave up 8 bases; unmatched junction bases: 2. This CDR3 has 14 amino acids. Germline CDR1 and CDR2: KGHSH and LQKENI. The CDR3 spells CASSPRTGDSPLHF. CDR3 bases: TGTGCCAGCTCACCCCGGACAGGGGATTCACCCCTCCACTTT.

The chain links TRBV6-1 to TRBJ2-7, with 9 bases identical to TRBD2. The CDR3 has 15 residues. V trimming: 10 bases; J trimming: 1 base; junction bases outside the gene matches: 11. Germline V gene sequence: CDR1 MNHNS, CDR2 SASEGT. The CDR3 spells CATYFGLALSYEQYF. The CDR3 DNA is TGTGCCACGTATTTTGGACTAGCGTTGTCCTACGAGCAGTACTTC.

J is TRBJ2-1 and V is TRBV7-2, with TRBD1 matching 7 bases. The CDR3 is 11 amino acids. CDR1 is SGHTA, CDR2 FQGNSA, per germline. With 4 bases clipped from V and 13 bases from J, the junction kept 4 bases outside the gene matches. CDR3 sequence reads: CASSSRQGQFF. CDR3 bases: TGTGCCAGCAGCTCCCGACAGGGACAGTTCTTC.

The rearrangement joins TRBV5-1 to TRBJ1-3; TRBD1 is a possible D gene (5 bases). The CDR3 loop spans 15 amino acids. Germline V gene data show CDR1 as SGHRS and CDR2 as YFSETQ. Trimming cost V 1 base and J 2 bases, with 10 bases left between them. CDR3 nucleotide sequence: TGCGCCAGCAGCTTGACTGGGACGGCTGGAAACACCATATATTTT. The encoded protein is CASSLTGTAGNTIYF. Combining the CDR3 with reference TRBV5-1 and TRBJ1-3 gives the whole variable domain KAGVTQTPRYLIKTRGQQVTLSCSPISGHRSVSWYQQTPGQGLQFLFEYFSETQRNKGNFPGRFSGRQFSNSRSEMNVSTLELGDSALYLCASSLTGTAGNTIYFGEGSWLTVV.

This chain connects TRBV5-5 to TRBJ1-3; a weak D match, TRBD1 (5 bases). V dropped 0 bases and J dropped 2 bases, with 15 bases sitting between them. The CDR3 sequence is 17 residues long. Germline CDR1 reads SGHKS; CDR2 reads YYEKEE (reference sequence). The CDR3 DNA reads TGTGCCAGCAGCTTGGCCGTGACAGACGGAACTGGAAACACCATATATTTT. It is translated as CASSLAVTDGTGNTIYF.

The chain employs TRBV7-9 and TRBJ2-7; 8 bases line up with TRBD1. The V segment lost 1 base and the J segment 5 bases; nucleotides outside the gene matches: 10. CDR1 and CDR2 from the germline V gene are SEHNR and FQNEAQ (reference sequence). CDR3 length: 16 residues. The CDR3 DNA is TGTGCCAGCAGCTTAGATCCCGGACAGGGCGAGGACGAGCAGTACTTC. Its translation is CASSLDPGQGEDEQYF.

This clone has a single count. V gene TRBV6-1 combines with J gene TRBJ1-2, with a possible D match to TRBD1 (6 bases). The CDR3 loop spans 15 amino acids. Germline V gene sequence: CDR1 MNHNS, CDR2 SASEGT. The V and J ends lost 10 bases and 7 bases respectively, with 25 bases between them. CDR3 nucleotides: TGTGCCACCATCCCACCCTACAGGGTCGGCGTTGGCTACACCTTC. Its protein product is CATIPPYRVGVGYTF.

CDR3 sequence: CASSEAMTGYGYTF. The CDR3 DNA is TGTGCCAGCAGTGAAGCCATGACAGGCTATGGCTACACCTTC. The chain is built from TRBV6-1 and TRBJ1-2; TRBD1 might be the D (6 bases). CDR1 is MNHNS, CDR2 SASEGT, per germline. This CDR3 has 14 residues. V was pared by 0 bases and J by 4 bases, with 9 bases between.